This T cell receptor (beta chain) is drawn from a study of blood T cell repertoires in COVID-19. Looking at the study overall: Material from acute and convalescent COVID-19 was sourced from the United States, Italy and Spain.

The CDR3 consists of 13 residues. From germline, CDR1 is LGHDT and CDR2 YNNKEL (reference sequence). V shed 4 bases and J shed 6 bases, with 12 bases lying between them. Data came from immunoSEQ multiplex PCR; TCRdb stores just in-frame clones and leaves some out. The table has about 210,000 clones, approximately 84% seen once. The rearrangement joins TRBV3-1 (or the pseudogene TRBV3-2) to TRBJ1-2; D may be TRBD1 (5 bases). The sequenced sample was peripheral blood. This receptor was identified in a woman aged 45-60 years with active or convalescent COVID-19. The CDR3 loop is CASSPRQGNGYTF. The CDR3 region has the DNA TGTGCCAGCAGCCCCCGGCAGGGCAATGGCTACACCTTC.